The rows below give T cell receptor beta chains drawn from one sample of a study of blood T cell repertoires in COVID-19. The table came from immunoSEQ multiplex PCR; TCRdb's copy has only in-frame clones and leaves some out. The table includes about 120,000 clones, 85% to 90% detected once. Material for sequencing was peripheral blood. These receptors originate from a woman between 50 and 59 years old with acute or convalescent COVID-19. CDR3s leave out the opening cysteine and the closing phenylalanine or tryptophan.

v_gene	j_gene	CDR3aa
TRBV18	TRBJ1-1	ASSPPTGGMNTEAF
TRBV27	TRBJ1-2	ASSWGAGVYGYT
TRBV18	TRBJ2-7	ASSPVGQGPVEQY
TRBV19	TRBJ1-2	ASSIATGEHGYT
TRBV15	TRBJ2-7	ATSTRTDGYEQY
TRBV19	TRBJ2-7	ASSIAAGKSYEQY
TRBV24-1	TRBJ1-5	ATPGFFGVSNQPQH
TRBV29-1	TRBJ1-3	SVSFDRGNTIY
TRBV10-3	TRBJ2-1	AIIAEPYNEQF
TRBV7-9	TRBJ1-6	ASSLGGGEGSPLH
TRBV24-1	TRBJ2-1	ATSPSSYNEQF
TRBV7-2	TRBJ2-5	ASSGRLAVGGETQY
TRBV7-9	TRBJ1-1	ASSSPAGNTEAF
TRBV7-2	TRBJ1-2	ASSQRTGSNYGYT
TRBV11-2	TRBJ2-1	ASSLGGAGGPSYNEQF
TRBV6-2/TRBV6-3	TRBJ1-2	ASSRGGGAPGGYT
TRBV2	TRBJ2-7	ASRTGIGRAFSYEQY
TRBV18	TRBJ2-7	ASSPPGVLYEQY
TRBV14	TRBJ2-7	ASSRSGSYEQY
TRBV4-1	TRBJ1-2	ASSQESGPRLNYGYT
TRBV11-3	TRBJ2-5	ASSLGTGGDLGYQETQY
TRBV14	TRBJ1-2	ASSHIKGDYGYT
TRBV7-8	TRBJ1-1	ASSHWTGDTEAF
TRBV27	TRBJ2-1	ASSARTGSSYNEQF
TRBV6-5	TRBJ2-3	ASSYQGGDTQY
TRBV7-8	TRBJ1-6	ASSPLALSNSPLH
TRBV10-2	TRBJ2-2	ASKGQGNTGELF
TRBV2	TRBJ1-2	ASSENRLRFYGYT
TRBV5-1	TRBJ1-6	ASSLEGANSPLH
TRBV6-2/TRBV6-3	TRBJ2-6	ASSPRASGANVLT
TRBV5-8	TRBJ2-5	ASSLGRPRVEETQY
TRBV14	TRBJ2-5	ASSQETGDWGQETQY
TRBV18	TRBJ2-3	ASSPDYTQY
TRBV5-1	TRBJ1-6	ASSLVWQEESPLH
TRBV19	TRBJ2-3	ASSILAGGIDTQY
TRBV5-5	TRBJ2-1	ASSLETSRYNEQF
TRBV6-5	TRBJ2-7	ASSSWTSGKYEQY
TRBV7-9	TRBJ2-2	ASRTSGRAAGELF
TRBV20-1	TRBJ2-4	SASLAGEGKNIQY
TRBV7-2	TRBJ2-2	ASSLDKLSTGELF
TRBV6-2/TRBV6-3	TRBJ2-7	ASSYSRTAGYEQY
TRBV9	TRBJ2-7	ASSVAIDRSSSYEQY
TRBV25-1	TRBJ1-3	ASSESIPGNTIY
TRBV5-4	TRBJ2-5	ASSIPGLSQETQY
TRBV6-2/TRBV6-3	TRBJ1-6	ASRPPGFPLYNSPLH